This is a list of T cell receptor beta chains from one sample in a study of response to subunit inactivated influenza vaccine. TCRdb reanalysed the RT-PCR reads using MiXCR and keeps one entry per CDR3 protein. The sample contains a few hundred thousand distinct CDR3 sequences, 12% of which appear only once. This specimen consisted of non-naive T cells sorted from PBMCs, obtained approximately 15 days before vaccination. These receptors all stem from a man between 45 and 60 years old who received an inactivated influenza vaccine. CDR3s leave out the opening cysteine and the closing phenylalanine or tryptophan. Rows may omit the clone size; those that give it use once, few, many or a size class.

v_call clone_size cdr3_aa
TRBV5-1 NA ASSTGQGAYNEQF
TRBV5-1 NA ASSQQGEHYNEQF
TRBV7-9 NA ASSFRQGAMYEQY
TRBV5-1 NA ASSAQSLSGANVLT
TRBV7-2 NA ASSLSGPRTGELF
TRBV28 NA ASMGGTSGSNTGELF
TRBV6-5 few ASSYGTGRTDTQY
TRBV11-2 few ASSSAGGRRSSSYNEQF
TRBV29-1 many SVEGSTDTQY
TRBV5-1 few ASSRNQGNPTETQY
TRBV7-9 NA ASSSTVYGYT
TRBV27 few ASRRDRDEETQY
TRBV6-1 few ASSPTGVLDNEQF
TRBV29-1 NA SVKGGSGGRYNEQF
TRBV18 few ASSPGPGGIETQY
TRBV6-1 many ASIGSQETQY
TRBV7-8 few ASKPGVGGNTIY
TRBV5-1 many ASSLDGVGATGELF
TRBV5-6 NA ASSLIGVYEQY
TRBV6-1 many ASSGSVNTGELF
TRBV5-6 NA ASSLEGTGGVEKLF
TRBV2 NA ASSELENTEAF
TRBV20-1 many SARDRKQDSPHYGYT
TRBV29-1 NA SVAGRGTDTQY
TRBV6-5 NA ASIQAGAEAF
TRBV10-3 NA ATSSGSPYEQY
TRBV7-8 many ASSLAPVGGDEQF
TRBV7-8 few ASSRDSDNSPLH
TRBV20-1 few SAGARGGYEQY
TRBV29-1 NA SVLRLAGAYNEQF
TRBV28 many ASRAGLTYNEQF
TRBV12-3/TRBV12-4 few ASSLRRLSGNTIY
TRBV7-8 few ASSLSGGLPGYEKLF
TRBV28 NA ASSPTTLGDYEQY
TRBV27 many ASRWTMNTGELF
TRBV2 NA AFSFHGQGHSNYGYT
TRBV20-1 few SASPPSGGADEQF
TRBV20-1 NA SAITGAKAYEQY
TRBV7-2 NA ASRVGGGGAYNEQF
TRBV20-1 few SARKGKAF
TRBV30 many AWKTLTRGTDTQY
TRBV12-3/TRBV12-4 few ASSRQKTMNTEAF
TRBV4-1 NA ASSQIDGRAYNEQF
TRBV6-5 NA ASSSNRDGYT
TRBV9 few ASSVGTTLSTDTQY
TRBV5-1 NA ASGQGAVNEKLF
TRBV7-2 many ASSLRSLNTGELF
TRBV28 NA ASSIGTSGREQY
TRBV11-2 few ASSLEGFGRGYT
TRBV6-2/TRBV6-3 many ASSYYRNEKLF
TRBV5-1 many ASSLLQAYEQY
TRBV6-2/TRBV6-3 few ASTTRDRSNEKLF
TRBV2 NA ASGRGQGSNEQF
TRBV29-1 many SVALNLNTEAF
TRBV3-1 many ASSRGRYYEQY
TRBV5-1 many ASSSGLASNTGELF
TRBV10-3 many AISERREETQY
TRBV6-5 NA ASSSTNGAEGSGANVLT
TRBV10-3 NA AISDALGLAGIEQF
TRBV20-1 few SARLRNLGGAF